A selection of T cell receptor beta chains follows, all from one sample in a study of blood T cell repertoires in COVID-19. Profiled with immunoSEQ multiplex PCR; TCRdb holds only in-frame clones, not every one. Found here are 120,000 to 150,000 clones, over 75% of them singletons; the top ten hold approximately 8%. The source material was peripheral blood. Receptor source: a woman aged 55-69 years with COVID-19, enrolled during active disease. Each CDR3 is given with its conserved first and last residue. The order of the fields is V gene, J gene, CDR3 protein.

>TRBV7-8|TRBJ1-2
CASSLVSPPSGSGGYTF
>TRBV9|TRBJ1-1
CASSVALTGGTEAFF
>TRBV5-4|TRBJ2-6
CASSPGFSGANVLTF
>TRBV10-2|TRBJ1-1
CASSELGEGGTEAFF
>TRBV21-1|TRBJ2-7
CASSKNSRVSWEGQGISWVAEQYF
>TRBV13|TRBJ1-1
CASSPTGNTEAFF
>TRBV27|TRBJ1-2
CASSLSPNYGYTF
>TRBV3-1/TRBV3-2|TRBJ2-5
CASSPPADQETQYF
>TRBV9|TRBJ1-1
CASSVALQSLTGVNTEAFF
>TRBV9|TRBJ2-3
CASSPRDTDTQYF
>TRBV18|TRBJ2-1
CASSLLGQGGNEQFF
>TRBV7-6|TRBJ1-6
CASSSGGQLGSPLHF
>TRBV25-1|TRBJ1-2
CASSEVTVYGYTF
>TRBV18|TRBJ2-2
CASSPRGPDTGELFF
>TRBV24-1|TRBJ2-3
CATSDSRGGLTDTQYF
>TRBV3-1/TRBV3-2|TRBJ2-6
CASSQGTAAAWGANVLTF
>TRBV2|TRBJ1-5
CASSEQAGNQPQHF
>TRBV11-2|TRBJ2-2
CASRRTANTGELFF
>TRBV4-1|TRBJ1-1
CASSQAGARTEAFF
>TRBV2|TRBJ2-3
CAIKTGKRGTDTQYF
>TRBV30|TRBJ1-1
CAWILGGNTEAFF
>TRBV5-5|TRBJ2-3
CASTQDLATQYF
>TRBV7-8|TRBJ2-1
CASSLEALAGGRPSYNEQFF
>TRBV6-6|TRBJ1-3
CASSQRGGGRGLNSGNTIYF
>TRBV19|TRBJ1-2
CASSAGGSHYGYTF
>TRBV7-7|TRBJ2-3
CASSPLTSDGTDTQYF
>TRBV6-6|TRBJ2-7
CASSPQGRKDEQYF
>TRBV7-3|TRBJ2-5
CASSLSGGYGETQYF
>TRBV6-5|TRBJ2-1
CASSYWRNNEQFF
>TRBV5-4|TRBJ1-1
CASSLVGRVNTEAFF
>TRBV19|TRBJ1-2
CASSNMGGLAGYTF
>TRBV7-6|TRBJ2-3
CASSLDPKGHTDTQYF
>TRBV5-6|TRBJ2-7
CASTTRQGDQSYEQYF
>TRBV9|TRBJ1-6
CASSVRASYNSPLHF
>TRBV15|TRBJ1-5
CATSRGRAAQPQHF
>TRBV29-1|TRBJ1-3
CSVGDSGNTIYF
>TRBV18|TRBJ2-6
CASSRGQGRGGANVLTF
>TRBV2|TRBJ2-7
CASSHYEQYF
>TRBV19|TRBJ2-1
CASSIGTGIYNEQFF
>TRBV6-5|TRBJ1-1
CASSYSGGGNTEAFF
>TRBV27|TRBJ2-7
CASSLLAGSYEQYF
>TRBV27|TRBJ2-7
CASSRDAGQGEPEQYF
>TRBV6-5|TRBJ1-5
CASSLLGGADQPQHF
>TRBV19|TRBJ1-1
CASSLQGGSAEAFF
>TRBV20-1|TRBJ2-3
CSASRLEGTDTQYF
>TRBV6-6|TRBJ1-6
CASSYSGGVGSPLHF
>TRBV7-3|TRBJ2-3
CASSHLQTTSGGTDTQYF
>TRBV5-1|TRBJ2-1
CASSLGTSGFEQFF
>TRBV5-6|TRBJ1-2
CASSLFGDTPNYGYTF
>TRBV6-1|TRBJ1-1
CASSEDQTLNTEAFF
>TRBV12-5|TRBJ2-2
CASGSGQGNTGELFF
>TRBV7-6|TRBJ2-5
CASSPGQEETQYF
>TRBV7-6|TRBJ1-3
CASSLMGRGSGNTIYF
>TRBV15|TRBJ1-6
CATRGIYSIGAYNSPLHF
>TRBV12-3/TRBV12-4|TRBJ1-1
CASSLELEAFF
>TRBV6-5|TRBJ1-2
CASSYSPGTGGSGYTF
>TRBV19|TRBJ2-7
CASSQGQGRGTTYEQYF
>TRBV27|TRBJ1-5
CASSLSRAGGGNQPQHF
>TRBV5-1|TRBJ2-3
CASLWTSGGTDTQYF